The 18 T cell receptor beta chains below come from one sample, sequenced in a study of CD4 T cells in relation to SARS-CoV-2 and coronaviruses (dated by TCRdb to about 2021). CD4+ T cells from unexposed donors were collected before the COVID-19 pandemic (2011-2018). After around 10 days of culture, CD4+ T cells were isolated with the EasySep CD4+ T cell isolation kit. Which antigens these TCRs recognize remains unknown. Library creation used the immunoSEQ multiplex PCR assay. The clones in this table, taken by TCRdb from immuneACCESS, are in-frame only. Not every clone is retained; where verified, under half of the shortfall comes from an unresolved V gene, and the cause of the rest is unknown. The sample table lists tens of thousands of clones, around 80% of them with a count of one. The top ten constitute just over 20% of the sample. The sequencing input was CD4+ T cells from PBMCs, cultured in vitro. The receptors here all came from a human donor in good health.

This clone was detected only once. The chain couples TRBV4-3 to TRBJ1-2; D unclear. V was trimmed by 1 base and J by 8 bases, leaving 17 bases between them. The germline V gene encodes CDR1 LGHNA and CDR2 YSLEER. The CDR3 is 15 residues long. The CDR3 sequence: CASSQGTDALHGYTF. DNA of the CDR3: TGCGCCAGCAGCCAAGGGACGGACGCTCTTCACGGCTACACCTTC.

This clone was seen a single time. This chain joins TRBV29-1 and TRBJ1-2; TRBD1 matches 9 bases. The germline gives CDR1 SQVTM, CDR2 ANQGSEA. The CDR3 runs to 15 residues. The V gene end was trimmed by 7 bases and the J gene end by 3 bases; junction bases not matched to a gene: 12. DNA for the CDR3: TGCAGCGGTGGAGGGACAGGGATGGGCCACTATGGCTACACCTTC. It is translated as CSGGGTGMGHYGYTF.

The chain combines TRBV19 with TRBJ2-5; TRBD1 matches 7 bases. Germline loops: CDR1 LNHDA, CDR2 SQIVND (reference sequence). The V gene end was trimmed by 4 bases and the J gene end by 5 bases; junction bases not matched to a gene: 7. The CDR3 has 14 residues. Here the CDR3 DNA reads TGTGCCAGTAGTAGAATCGACAGGGAGGAGACCCAGTACTTC. Protein: CASSRIDREETQYF.

The V gene is TRBV18, the J gene TRBJ2-1; D not resolved. The CDR3 is made up of 16 amino acids. The germline CDR1 and CDR2 sequences are KGHSH and LQKENI. V lost 3 bases to trimming and J lost 3 bases, with 15 bases between them. DNA of the CDR3: TGTGCCAGCTCACCGTTGGTACTTAGGGTCTACAATGAGCAGTTCTTC. Translated, it gives CASSPLVLRVYNEQFF.

V is TRBV9 and J is TRBJ1-4, with a possible D match to TRBD1 (5 bases). Trimming stripped 0 bases from V and 0 bases from J, with 15 bases between. Germline lookup yields CDR1 SGDLS and CDR2 YYNGEE. This CDR3 is 18 amino acids long. CDR3 nucleotides: TGTGCCAGCAGCGTAGGAGGGGTCTTAGGGGCAACTAATGAAAAACTGTTTTTT. Its translation is CASSVGGVLGATNEKLFF.

V gene TRBV19 combines with J gene TRBJ2-1, with D unresolved. V lost 0 bases and J lost 0, with 12 bases in between. Germline CDR1 reads LNHDA; CDR2 reads SQIVND (reference sequence). The CDR3 sequence is 17 residues long. The CDR3 spells CASSIEGSFNSYNEQFF. The CDR3 bases are TGTGCCAGTAGTATAGAGGGCAGCTTTAACTCCTACAATGAGCAGTTCTTC. The full variable domain, with the rest looked up from reference TRBV19 and TRBJ2-1, is DGGITQSPKYLFRKEGQNVTLSCEQNLNHDAMYWYRQDPGQGLRLIYYSQIVNDFQKGDIAEGYSVSREKKESFPLTVTSAQKNPTAFYLCASSIEGSFNSYNEQFFGPGTRLTVL.

This clone was recorded a few times. The V and J genes are TRBV9 and TRBJ2-6, with no clear D. Germline V gene lookup returns CDR1 SGDLS and CDR2 YYNGEE. Trimming removed 0 bases at V and 2 bases at J, with 9 bases between. The length of the CDR3 is 16 residues. The CDR3 sequence is CASSVATNPGANVLTF. The CDR3 bases are TGTGCCAGCAGCGTAGCTACGAATCCTGGGGCCAACGTCCTGACTTTC. Combining the CDR3 with reference TRBV9 and TRBJ2-6 gives the whole variable domain DSGVTQTPKHLITATGQRVTLRCSPRSGDLSVYWYQQSLDQGLQFLIQYYNGEERAKGNILERFSAQQFPDLHSELNLSSLELGDSALYFCASSVATNPGANVLTFGAGSRLTVL.

This chain joins TRBV19 and TRBJ2-3; a possible D gene is TRBD1 (5 bases). Per the germline V gene, CDR1 is LNHDA and CDR2 is SQIVND (reference sequence). The germline V and J ends were trimmed by 0 bases and 3 bases, with 13 bases remaining between them. There are 16 residues in the CDR3. CDR3 amino acids: CASSIDSRDGTDTQYF. The DNA of the CDR3 is TGTGCCAGTAGTATAGATAGCAGGGATGGGACAGATACGCAGTATTTT.

This clone counts as medium-sized. The chain carries TRBV5-4 and TRBJ1-4, with 7 positions matching TRBD1. The CDR3 loop spans 16 amino acids. J lost 8 bases, V lost 0 bases, and 10 bases had no gene match. Germline loops: CDR1 SGHNT, CDR2 YYREEE (reference sequence). The CDR3 sequence is CASSLGFKGASEKLFF. The CDR3 region has the DNA TGTGCCAGCAGCTTGGGTTTTAAGGGGGCGAGCGAAAAACTGTTTTTT.

The rearrangement uses TRBV7-9 and TRBJ2-3; D could derive from TRBD1 or TRBD2 (5 bases each). The CDR3 has 16 amino acids. The V end lost 1 base, the J end lost 4 bases, and 15 bases lay between the germline ends. CDR1 is SEHNR, CDR2 FQNEAQ, per germline (reference sequence). The DNA of the CDR3 is TGTGCCAGCAGCTTAGGGGGCGGGCAGAGGGCAGATACGCAGTATTTT. Its translation is CASSLGGGQRADTQYF.

This clone has a handful of counts. V gene TRBV3-1 (or the pseudogene TRBV3-2) combines with J gene TRBJ2-5; D might be TRBD2 (6 bases). The CDR3 consists of 16 residues. V lost 1 base and J lost 5, with 17 bases in between. Germline CDR1 LGHDT, CDR2 YNNKEL (reference sequence). As DNA, the CDR3 is TGTGCCAGCAGCCAAGTTCGGGGGTCCAGTGGGGAGACCCAGTACTTC. As protein: CASSQVRGSSGETQYF.

The chain employs TRBV19 and TRBJ1-5, with 7 bases identical to TRBD1. Trimming cost V 6 bases and J 4 bases; bases outside gene matches: 9. This CDR3 has 15 residues. Germline V CDR1 and CDR2: LNHDA, SQIVND (reference sequence). The CDR3 is CASSSQGEGNQPQHF. The DNA for the CDR3 is TGTGCCAGTAGCTCCCAGGGGGAAGGTAATCAGCCCCAGCATTTT.

J is TRBJ1-1 and V is TRBV7-2; D unresolved. This CDR3 contains 13 residues. Trimming left V 5 bases short and J 3 bases short, with 10 bases between. Germline loops: CDR1 SGHTA, CDR2 FQGNSA. The CDR3 loop reads CASSTEADTEAFF. CDR3 in DNA: TGTGCCAGCAGCACCGAGGCGGACACTGAAGCTTTCTTT.

The rearrangement uses TRBV7-2 and TRBJ2-7, with 8 bases aligning to TRBD1. Germline V gene lookup returns CDR1 SGHTA and CDR2 FQGNSA. The CDR3 has 14 residues. V lost 6 bases and J lost 1; bases outside the gene matches: 5. The CDR3 nucleotides read TGTGCCAGCAGGCGGGACAGGAGATCCTACGAGCAGTACTTC. Translation gives CASRRDRRSYEQYF.

V is TRBV6-7 and J is TRBJ2-3, with D perhaps TRBD1 or TRBD2 (5 bases each). TRBV6-7 is noted as an ORF with a role that remains uncertain. Trimming removed 5 bases at V and 0 bases at J, with 15 bases between. The CDR3 is made up of 16 amino acids. The CDR3 DNA follows: TGTGCCAGCAGTGACTACCAGGGACGTAGCACAGATACGCAGTATTTT. This sequence encodes CASSDYQGRSTDTQYF.

V usage is TRBV10-3 and J usage is TRBJ1-1; TRBD1 agrees at 7 bases. J was trimmed by 0 bases and V by 2 bases; bases with no gene match: 3. The length of the CDR3 is 15 residues. From germline, CDR1 is ENHRY and CDR2 SYGVKD. The CDR3 spells CAISEPDRVNTEAFF. DNA for the CDR3: TGTGCCATCAGTGAGCCCGACAGGGTGAACACTGAAGCTTTCTTT.

This clone came up a few times. V is TRBV6-6 and J is TRBJ1-1; D not certain. The germline gives CDR1 MNHNY, CDR2 SVGAGI (reference sequence). CDR3 length: 11 amino acids. The V end lost 2 bases, the J end lost 10 bases, and 8 bases lay between the germline ends. CDR3 DNA: TGTGCCAGCAGTTACAGGGATTCAGCTTTCTTT. Protein sequence: CASSYRDSAFF.

The rearrangement links TRBV3-1 (or the pseudogene TRBV3-2) to TRBJ1-2; D might be TRBD1 (5 bases). There are 13 residues in the CDR3. V lost 1 base to trimming and J lost 5 bases, with 8 bases between them. Per the germline V gene, CDR1 is LGHDT and CDR2 is YNNKEL (reference sequence). CDR3 amino acids: CASSQVRGYGYTF. The CDR3 nucleotides are TGTGCCAGCAGCCAAGTCCGGGGGTATGGCTACACCTTC.